This T cell receptor (beta chain) was identified during a study of blood T cell repertoires in COVID-19. Study in general: Both acute and convalescent COVID-19 samples were obtained from the United States, Italy and Spain. PBMCs, B-cell-depleted T cells, or T cells provided the cDNA or gDNA that made up the material.

Authors' methods: Reference gene primer amplification gave estimated nucleated cell counts. The repertoire was sequenced with immunoSEQ multiplex PCR; TCRdb's copy has only in-frame clones and lacks some. V and J calls and clone size are as listed in that table; D and trimming were resolved from the DNA. In the table there are some 200,000 clones, approximately 90% of which are singletons. Looked up from germline, CDR1 is MNHEY and CDR2 is SVGAGI. V was trimmed by 2 bases and J by 6 bases, leaving 11 bases between them. The CDR3 loop spans 13 amino acids. Sequencing input: peripheral blood. V and J are TRBV6-5 and TRBJ2-7; a weak D match, TRBD1 (6 bases). The clonotype comes from an elderly man with acute or convalescent COVID-19. CDR3 in amino acids: CASSYGTNGEQYF. The CDR3 bases are TGTGCCAGCAGTTACGGGACAAACGGCGAGCAGTACTTC.